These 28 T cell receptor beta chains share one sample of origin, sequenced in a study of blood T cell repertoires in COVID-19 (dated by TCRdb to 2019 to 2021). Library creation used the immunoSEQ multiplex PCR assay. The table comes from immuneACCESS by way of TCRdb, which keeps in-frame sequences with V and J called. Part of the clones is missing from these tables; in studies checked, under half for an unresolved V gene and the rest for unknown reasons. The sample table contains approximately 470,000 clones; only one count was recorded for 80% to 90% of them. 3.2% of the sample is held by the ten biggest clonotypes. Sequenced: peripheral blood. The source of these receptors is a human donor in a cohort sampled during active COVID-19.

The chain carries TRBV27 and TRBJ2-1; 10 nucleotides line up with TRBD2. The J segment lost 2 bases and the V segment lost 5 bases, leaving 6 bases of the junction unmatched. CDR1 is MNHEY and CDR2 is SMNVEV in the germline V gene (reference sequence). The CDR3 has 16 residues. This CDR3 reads CASSKQGLATYNEQFF. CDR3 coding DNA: TGTGCCAGCAGTAAACAGGGACTAGCGACCTACAATGAGCAGTTCTTC.

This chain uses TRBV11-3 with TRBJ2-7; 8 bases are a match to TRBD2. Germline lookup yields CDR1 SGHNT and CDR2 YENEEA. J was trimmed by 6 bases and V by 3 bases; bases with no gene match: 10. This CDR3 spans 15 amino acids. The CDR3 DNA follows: TGTGCCAGCAGCTTGACTCCGGGACTAGAGGGCGAGCAGTACTTC. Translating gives CASSLTPGLEGEQYF.

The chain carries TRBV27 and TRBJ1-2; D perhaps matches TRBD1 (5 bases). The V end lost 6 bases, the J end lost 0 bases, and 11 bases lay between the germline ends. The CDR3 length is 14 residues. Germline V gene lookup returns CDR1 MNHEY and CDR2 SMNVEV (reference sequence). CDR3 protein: CASRGGRANYGYTF. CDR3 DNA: TGTGCCAGCAGGGGGGGTAGAGCTAACTATGGCTACACCTTC.

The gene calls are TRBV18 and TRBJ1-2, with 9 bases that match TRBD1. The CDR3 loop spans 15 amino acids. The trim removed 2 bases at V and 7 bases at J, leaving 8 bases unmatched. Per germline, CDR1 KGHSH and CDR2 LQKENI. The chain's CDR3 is CASSPSGTGYVGYTF. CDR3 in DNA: TGTGCCAGCTCACCATCCGGGACAGGGTACGTTGGCTACACCTTC.

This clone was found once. CDR3 sequence: CASSFPGQGVDADTQYF. CDR3 coding DNA: TGTGCCAGCAGCTTCCCGGGACAGGGGGTAGACGCAGATACGCAGTATTTT. The rearrangement joins TRBV5-8 to TRBJ2-3, with 11 bases lining up with TRBD1. The ends lost 2 bases at V and 4 bases at J; junction bases unmatched: 9. The CDR3 runs to 17 residues. Germline loops: CDR1 SGHTS, CDR2 YDEGEE.

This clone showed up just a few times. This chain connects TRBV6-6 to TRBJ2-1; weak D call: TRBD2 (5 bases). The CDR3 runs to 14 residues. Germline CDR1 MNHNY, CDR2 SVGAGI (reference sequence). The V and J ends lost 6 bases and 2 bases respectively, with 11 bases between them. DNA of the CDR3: TGTGCCAGCAGCGGACTCATCACCTACAATGAGCAGTTCTTC. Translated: CASSGLITYNEQFF.

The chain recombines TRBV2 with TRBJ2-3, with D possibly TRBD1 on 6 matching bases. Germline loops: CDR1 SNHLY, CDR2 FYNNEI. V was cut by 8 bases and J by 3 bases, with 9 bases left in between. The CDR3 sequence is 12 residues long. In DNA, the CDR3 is TGTGCCAGCCGCGGACAGACAGATACGCAGTATTTT. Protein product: CASRGQTDTQYF. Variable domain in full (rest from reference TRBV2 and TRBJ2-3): EPEVTQTPSHQVTQMGQEVILRCVPISNHLYFYWYRQILGQKVEFLVSFYNNEISEKSEIFDDQFSVERPDGSNFTLKIRSTKLEDSAMYFCASRGQTDTQYFGPGTRLTVL.

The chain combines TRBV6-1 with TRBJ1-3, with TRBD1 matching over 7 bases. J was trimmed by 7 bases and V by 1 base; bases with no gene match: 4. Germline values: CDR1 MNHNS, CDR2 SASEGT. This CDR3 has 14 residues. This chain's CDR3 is CASSEDPGGNTIYF. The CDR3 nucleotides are TGTGCCAGCAGTGAAGACCCAGGGGGTAACACCATATATTTT.

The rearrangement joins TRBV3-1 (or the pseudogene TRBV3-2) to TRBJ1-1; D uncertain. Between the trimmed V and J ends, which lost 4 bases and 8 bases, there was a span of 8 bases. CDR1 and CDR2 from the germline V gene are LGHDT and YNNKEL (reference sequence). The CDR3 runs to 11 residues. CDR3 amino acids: CASSRALEAFF. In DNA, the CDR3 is TGTGCCAGCAGCCGGGCCCTCGAAGCTTTCTTT.

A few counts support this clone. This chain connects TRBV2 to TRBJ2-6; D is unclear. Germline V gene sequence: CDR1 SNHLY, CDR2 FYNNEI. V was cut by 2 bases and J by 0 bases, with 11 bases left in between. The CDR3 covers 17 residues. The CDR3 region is CASSELGVGSGANVLTF. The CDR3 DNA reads TGTGCCAGCAGTGAATTGGGCGTTGGCTCTGGGGCCAACGTCCTGACTTTC.

The CDR3: CASSQDPQAYQPQHF. CDR3 bases: TGTGCCAGCAGCCAAGATCCCCAGGCTTATCAGCCCCAGCATTTT. The chain recombines TRBV3-1 (or the pseudogene TRBV3-2) with TRBJ1-5; D is unresolved. Trimming cost V 0 bases and J 5 bases, with 11 bases left between them. This CDR3 comprises 15 residues. Germline values: CDR1 LGHDT, CDR2 YNNKEL (reference sequence).

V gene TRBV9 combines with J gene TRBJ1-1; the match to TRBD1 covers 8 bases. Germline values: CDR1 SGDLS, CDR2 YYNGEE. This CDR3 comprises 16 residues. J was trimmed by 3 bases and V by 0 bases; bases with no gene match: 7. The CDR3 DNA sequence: TGTGCCAGCAGCGTAGGATCGACAGGGGTGGACACTGAAGCTTTCTTT. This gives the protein CASSVGSTGVDTEAFF.

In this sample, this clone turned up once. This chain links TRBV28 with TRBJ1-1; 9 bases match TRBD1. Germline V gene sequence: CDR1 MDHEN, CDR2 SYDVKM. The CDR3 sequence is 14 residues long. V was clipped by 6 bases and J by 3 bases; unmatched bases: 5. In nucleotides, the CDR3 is TGTGCCAGCAGCCTCGACAGGGGGTACACTGAAGCTTTCTTT. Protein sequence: CASSLDRGYTEAFF.

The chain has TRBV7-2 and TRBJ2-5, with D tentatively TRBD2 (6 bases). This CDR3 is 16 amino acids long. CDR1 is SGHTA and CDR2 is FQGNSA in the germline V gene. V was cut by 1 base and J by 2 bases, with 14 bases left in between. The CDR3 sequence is CASSLVGGTSQETQYF. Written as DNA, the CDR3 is TGTGCCAGCAGCTTAGTCGGAGGGACTTCACAAGAGACCCAGTACTTC. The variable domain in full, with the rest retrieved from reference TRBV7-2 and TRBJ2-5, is GAGVSQSPSNKVTEKGKDVELRCDPISGHTALYWYRQSLGQGLEFLIYFQGNSAPDKSGLPSDRFSAERTGGSVSTLTIQRTQQEDSAVYLCASSLVGGTSQETQYFGPGTRLLVL.

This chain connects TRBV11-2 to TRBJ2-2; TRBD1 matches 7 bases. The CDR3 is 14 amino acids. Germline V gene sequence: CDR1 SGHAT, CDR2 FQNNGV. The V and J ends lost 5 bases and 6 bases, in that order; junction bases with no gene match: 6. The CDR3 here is CASSVQGSAGELFF. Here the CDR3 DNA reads TGTGCCAGCAGCGTACAGGGGTCTGCCGGGGAGCTGTTTTTT.

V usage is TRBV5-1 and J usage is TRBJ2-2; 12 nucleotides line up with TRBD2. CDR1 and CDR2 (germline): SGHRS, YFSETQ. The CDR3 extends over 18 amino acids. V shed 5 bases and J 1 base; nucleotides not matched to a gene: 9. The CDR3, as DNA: TGCGCCAGCAGTTACCGGACTAGCGGGATGGGGAACACCGGGGAGCTGTTTTTT. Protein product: CASSYRTSGMGNTGELFF.

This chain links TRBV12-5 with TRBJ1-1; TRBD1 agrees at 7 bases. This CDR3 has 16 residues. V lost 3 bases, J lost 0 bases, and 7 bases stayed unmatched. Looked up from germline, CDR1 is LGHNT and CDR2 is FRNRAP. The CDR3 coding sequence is TGTGCTAGTGGTTTAGGAAAGACAGGGATGAACACTGAAGCTTTCTTT. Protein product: CASGLGKTGMNTEAFF.

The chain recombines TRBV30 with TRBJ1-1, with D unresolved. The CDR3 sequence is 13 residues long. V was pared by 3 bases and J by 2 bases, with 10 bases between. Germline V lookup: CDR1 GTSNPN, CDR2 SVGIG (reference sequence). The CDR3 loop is CAWRYSTNTEAFF. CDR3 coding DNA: TGTGCCTGGAGGTACAGTACTAACACTGAAGCTTTCTTT.

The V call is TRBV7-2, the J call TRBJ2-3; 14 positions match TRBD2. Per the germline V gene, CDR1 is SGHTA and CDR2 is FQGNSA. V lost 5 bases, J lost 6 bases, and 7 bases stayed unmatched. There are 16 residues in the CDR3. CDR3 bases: TGTGCCAGCAGCACGGGACTAGCGGGAGCATCCGATACGCAGTATTTT. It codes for CASSTGLAGASDTQYF.

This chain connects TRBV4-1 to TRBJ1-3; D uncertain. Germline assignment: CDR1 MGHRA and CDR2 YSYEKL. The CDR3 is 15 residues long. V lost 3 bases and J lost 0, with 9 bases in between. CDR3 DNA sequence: TGCGCCAGCAGCCAGGCAGGCCGCTCTGGAAACACCATATATTTT. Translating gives CASSQAGRSGNTIYF.

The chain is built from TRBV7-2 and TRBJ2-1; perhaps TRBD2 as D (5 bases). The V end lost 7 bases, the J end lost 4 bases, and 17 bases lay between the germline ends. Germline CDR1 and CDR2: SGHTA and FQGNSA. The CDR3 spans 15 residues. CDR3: CASTSDGRGYNEQFF. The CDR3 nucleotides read TGTGCCAGCACCTCCGACGGACGGGGATACAATGAGCAGTTCTTC.

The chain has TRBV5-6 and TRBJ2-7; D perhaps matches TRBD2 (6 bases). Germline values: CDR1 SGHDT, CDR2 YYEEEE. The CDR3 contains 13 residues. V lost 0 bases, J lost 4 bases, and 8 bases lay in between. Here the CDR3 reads CASSLAGTYEQYF. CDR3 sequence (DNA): TGTGCCAGCAGCTTGGCAGGGACTTACGAGCAGTACTTC. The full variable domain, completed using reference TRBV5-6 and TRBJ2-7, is DAGVTQSPTHLIKTRGQQVTLRCSPKSGHDTVSWYQQALGQGPQFIFQYYEEEERQRGNFPDRFSGHQFPNYSSELNVNALLLGDSALYLCASSLAGTYEQYFGPGTRLTVT.

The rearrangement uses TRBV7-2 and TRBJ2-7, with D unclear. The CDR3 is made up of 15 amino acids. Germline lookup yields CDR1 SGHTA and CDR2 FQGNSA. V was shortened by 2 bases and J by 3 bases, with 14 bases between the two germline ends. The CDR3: CASSLLGSSGYEQYF. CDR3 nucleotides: TGTGCCAGCAGCTTACTCGGTAGTTCGGGCTACGAGCAGTACTTC.

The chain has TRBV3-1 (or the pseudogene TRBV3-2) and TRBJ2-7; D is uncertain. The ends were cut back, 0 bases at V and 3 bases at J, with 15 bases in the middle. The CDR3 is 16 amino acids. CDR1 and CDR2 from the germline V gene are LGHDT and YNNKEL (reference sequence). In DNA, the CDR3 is TGTGCCAGCAGCCAAGATCGGATAGCCCTTTTCTACGAGCAGTACTTC. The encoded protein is CASSQDRIALFYEQYF.

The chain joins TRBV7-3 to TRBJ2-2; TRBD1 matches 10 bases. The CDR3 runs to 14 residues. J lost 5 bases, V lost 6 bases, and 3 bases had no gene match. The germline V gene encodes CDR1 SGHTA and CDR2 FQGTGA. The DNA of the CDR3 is TGTGCCAGCAGTCCGGGACAGGGGACCGGGGAGCTGTTTTTT. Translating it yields CASSPGQGTGELFF.

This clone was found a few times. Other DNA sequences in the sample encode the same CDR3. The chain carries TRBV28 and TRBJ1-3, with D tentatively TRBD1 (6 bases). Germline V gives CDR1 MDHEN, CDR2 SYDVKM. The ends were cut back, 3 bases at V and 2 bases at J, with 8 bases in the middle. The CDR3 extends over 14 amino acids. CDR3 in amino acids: CASSLSGAGNTIYF. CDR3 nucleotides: TGTGCCAGCAGTTTGTCAGGGGCTGGAAACACCATATATTTT.

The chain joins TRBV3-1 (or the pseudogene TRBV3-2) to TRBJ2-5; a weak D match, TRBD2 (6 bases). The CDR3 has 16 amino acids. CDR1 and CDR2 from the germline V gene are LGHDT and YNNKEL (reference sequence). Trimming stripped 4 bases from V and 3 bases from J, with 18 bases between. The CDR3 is CASSPFGGGGEETQYF. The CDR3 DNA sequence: TGTGCCAGCAGCCCCTTTGGGGGAGGAGGTGAAGAGACCCAGTACTTC.

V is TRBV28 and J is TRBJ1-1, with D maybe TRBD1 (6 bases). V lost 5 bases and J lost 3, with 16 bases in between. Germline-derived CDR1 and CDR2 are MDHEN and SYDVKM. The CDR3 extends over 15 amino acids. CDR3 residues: CASSTPTGTYTEAFF. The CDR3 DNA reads TGTGCCAGCAGTACCCCTACAGGGACCTACACTGAAGCTTTCTTT.